This T cell receptor beta chain stems from a study of beta chain features in type 1 diabetes. Findings and limits, study-wide: Moderate but significant shortening of TCRB CDR3s was recorded in all four CD4+ subsets from Type 1 diabetes patients.

The CDR3 has 14 residues. Trimming left V 0 bases short and J 1 base short, with 3 bases between. The germline V gene encodes CDR1 SEHNR and CDR2 FQNEAQ (reference sequence). Sequenced material consisted of expressed TCRB transcripts (all of the isolated RNA was reverse transcribed). Average reads for naive, central memory and regulatory T cell samples were several million. Some clones are missing from TCRdb's copy, which holds only in-frame ones; the method was immunoSEQ multiplex PCR. Of 230,000 or so clones listed, more than 15% are singletons. Sorting based on CD45RO/CCR7/CD25/CD127/CD95/CD27 separated CD4+ naive, central memory, regulatory and stem cell-like memory cells. Regarding this clone: No antigen is known for it.

This chain uses TRBV7-9 with TRBJ1-4; no clear D. The sample taken for sequencing was naive CD4+ T cells from blood. The receptor was isolated from a man aged 25 to 40 with type 1 diabetes. DNA of the CDR3: TGTGCCAGCAGCTTAGCAGGAACTAATGAAAAACTGTTTTTT. Translating gives CASSLAGTNEKLFF.